These 29 T cell receptor beta chains were sequenced from one sample in a study of T cells of healthy individuals (dated by TCRdb to about 2018). Libraries came from 5' RACE. The sequencing machine was an Illumina MiSeq. The public reads were reanalyzed by TCRdb: fastp trimming at Q25, MiXCR alignment, in-frame beta chains only. Here each entry gathers all rows of one CDR3 protein and keeps the most common genes and DNA. The sample has around 98,000 distinct CDR3 sequences on record, under 20% of them singletons. Roughly 6.1% of the sample is in the top ten clones. The receptors stem from a human donor in good health.

This clonotype was seen only a few times. The chain's CDR3 is CASSLGRAYEQYF. The CDR3 DNA reads TGTGCCAGCAGCTTAGGGAGGGCCTACGAGCAGTACTTC. The chain recombines TRBV11-2 with TRBJ2-7, with a tentative D call TRBD2 (6 bases). V was cut by 1 base and J by 2 bases, with 6 bases left in between. The CDR3 sequence is 13 residues long. CDR1 is SGHAT, CDR2 FQNNGV, per germline. The variable domain in full, with the rest retrieved from reference TRBV11-2 and TRBJ2-7, is EAGVAQSPRYKIIEKRQSVAFWCNPISGHATLYWYQQILGQGPKLLIQFQNNGVVDDSQLPKDRFSAERLKGVDSTLKIQPAKLEDSAVYLCASSLGRAYEQYFGPGTRLTVT.

This clonotype was seen ten or more times. This chain uses TRBV5-1 with TRBJ2-7; D not certain. This CDR3 spans 12 amino acids. Trimming cost V 2 bases and J 6 bases, with 9 bases left between them. Germline CDR1 and CDR2: SGHRS and YFSETQ. In DNA form, the CDR3 reads TGCGCCAGCAGCTTAGGCTTCAGCGAGCAGTACTTC. This encodes CASSLGFSEQYF.

This chain links TRBV7-2 with TRBJ2-1; 7 nucleotides match TRBD1. CDR1 SGHTA and CDR2 FQGNSA come from the germline V gene. After removal of 7 bases from V and 7 bases from J, the junction contained 7 bases not matched to a gene. The CDR3 loop spans 13 amino acids. This CDR3 is CASTFLQGNEQFF. The CDR3, as DNA: TGTGCCAGCACTTTCCTACAGGGGAATGAGCAGTTCTTC.

The chain recombines TRBV9 with TRBJ2-3, with TRBD2 matching over 7 bases. The CDR3 runs to 16 residues. Germline assignment: CDR1 SGDLS and CDR2 YYNGEE. J gave up 0 bases and V 0 bases, and 4 bases lay outside the gene matches. CDR3 region: CASSVAGRESTDTQYF. As DNA, the CDR3 is TGTGCCAGCAGCGTAGCTGGGAGGGAGAGCACAGATACGCAGTATTTT.

This clonotype was seen more than once but under ten times. V usage is TRBV20-1 and J usage is TRBJ1-4; 9 positions agree with TRBD1. This CDR3 comprises 18 residues. Trimming removed 2 bases from V and 0 bases from J; junction bases left unmatched: 10. Germline lookup yields CDR1 DFQATT and CDR2 SNEGSKA (reference sequence). CDR3 amino acids: CSARYRDRVEATNEKLFF. Here the CDR3 DNA reads TGCAGTGCTAGATACCGGGACAGGGTGGAAGCAACTAATGAAAAACTGTTTTTT.

In this sample, this clonotype turned up many times. The V and J genes are TRBV12-3 or TRBV12-4 and TRBJ2-7, with D maybe TRBD2 (5 bases). V was trimmed by 5 bases and J by 4 bases, leaving 9 bases between them. This CDR3 region has 12 residues. The CDR3: CASSPPGYEQYF. CDR3 nucleotides: TGTGCCAGCAGTCCGCCGGGGTACGAGCAGTACTTC.

This clonotype was found a few times. V usage is TRBV28 and J usage is TRBJ2-7; TRBD2 is a possible D gene (6 bases). The CDR3 runs 13 residues. V was trimmed by 6 bases and J by 4 bases, leaving 13 bases between them. Germline assignment: CDR1 MDHEN and CDR2 SYDVKM. CDR3 residues: CASSERRGYEQYF. The CDR3 coding sequence is TGTGCCAGCAGCGAAAGGAGGGGTTACGAGCAGTACTTC.

This clonotype was observed a few times. The genes are TRBV28 and TRBJ2-5; the D gene is possibly TRBD1 (6 bases). The germline V and J ends were trimmed by 2 bases and 2 bases, with 21 bases remaining between them. Germline CDR1 MDHEN, CDR2 SYDVKM. This CDR3 has 18 amino acids. CDR3 nucleotides: TGTGCCAGCAGTTTAACGTCGTCAAGGGGGTCGAAGCAAGAGACCCAGTACTTC. Residues: CASSLTSSRGSKQETQYF.

This chain's CDR3 is CASSWGTGGGYTF. CDR3 coding DNA: TGTGCCAGCAGTTGGGGGACAGGGGGAGGCTACACCTTC. The chain is built from TRBV27 and TRBJ1-2; 11 bases are a match to TRBD1. Germline loops: CDR1 MNHEY, CDR2 SMNVEV (reference sequence). This CDR3 is 13 amino acids long. Trimming at V came to 4 bases and at J to 8 bases, leaving 3 bases not matched to a gene.

This clonotype was found many times. The chain uses TRBV7-3 and TRBJ2-1; 7 nucleotides agree with TRBD1. Losses at the gene ends were 5 bases for V and 3 bases for J; bases not matched to a gene: 16. The CDR3 spans 18 residues. Germline loops: CDR1 SGHTA, CDR2 FQGTGA. CDR3 nucleotide sequence: TGTGCCAGCAGCAACCTGGGACAGAGGGGGCCTATCTACAATGAGCAGTTCTTC. It specifies CASSNLGQRGPIYNEQFF.

V usage is TRBV5-1 and J usage is TRBJ1-1; D remains unclear. There are 13 residues in the CDR3. The V end lost 2 bases, the J end lost 0 bases, and 5 bases lay between the germline ends. Germline lookup yields CDR1 SGHRS and CDR2 YFSETQ. This chain's CDR3 is CASSFQMNTEAFF. The DNA of the CDR3 is TGCGCCAGCAGCTTCCAGATGAACACTGAAGCTTTCTTT. Full variable domain (remainder filled in from reference TRBV5-1 and TRBJ1-1): KAGVTQTPRYLIKTRGQQVTLSCSPISGHRSVSWYQQTPGQGLQFLFEYFSETQRNKGNFPGRFSGRQFSNSRSEMNVSTLELGDSALYLCASSFQMNTEAFFGQGTRLTVV.

This clonotype turned up a few times. This sequence joins TRBV28 and TRBJ2-3, with D perhaps TRBD1 or TRBD2 (5 bases each). The length of the CDR3 is 19 residues. The V end lost 6 bases, the J end lost 1 base, and 26 bases lay between the germline ends. CDR1 MDHEN and CDR2 SYDVKM come from the germline V gene. The CDR3 spells CASRIFSLEGPFRTDTQYF. CDR3 nucleotide sequence: TGTGCCAGCAGAATATTCTCCCTCGAGGGACCCTTCCGCACAGATACGCAGTATTTT.

The rearrangement links TRBV24-1 to TRBJ2-7; D is undetermined. Germline CDR1 and CDR2: KGHDR and SFDVKD. Trimming pared 4 bases from V and 2 bases from J, leaving 11 bases between. The CDR3 contains 14 residues. The CDR3 DNA reads as TGTGCCACCAGTGAACCCGATCTTCCCTACGAGCAGTACTTC. Residues: CATSEPDLPYEQYF.

The chain combines TRBV7-9 with TRBJ1-3, with D uncertain. The germline V gene encodes CDR1 SEHNR and CDR2 FQNEAQ (reference sequence). CDR3 length equals 15 residues. V lost 0 bases to trimming and J lost 0 bases, with 6 bases between them. CDR3 DNA: TGTGCCAGCAGCTTAGCAGGGAACTCTGGAAACACCATATATTTT. This translates into CASSLAGNSGNTIYF.

The V and J genes are TRBV14 and TRBJ2-2; weak D call: TRBD2 (5 bases). Germline CDR1 reads SGHDN; CDR2 reads FVKESK. Deletions cut 1 base from V and 1 base from J, with 19 bases between. This CDR3 is 19 amino acids long. The DNA for the CDR3 is TGTGCCAGCAGCCAAGCCCAATGGGTTTCAGCGGTGAACACCGGGGAGCTGTTTTTT. Protein: CASSQAQWVSAVNTGELFF.

This clonotype was recorded a few times. This chain uses TRBV13 with TRBJ2-1; D gene unclear. In germline, CDR1 is PRHDT, CDR2 FYEKMQ (reference sequence). This CDR3 has 11 amino acids. V lost 3 bases to trimming and J lost 10 bases, with 7 bases between them. Here the CDR3 DNA reads TGTGCCAGCAGCTTCCTACGCGAGCAGTTCTTC. It encodes CASSFLREQFF.

CDR3 residues: CSAPPPPEGANVLTF. DNA for the CDR3: TGCAGTGCCCCTCCACCCCCGGAGGGGGCCAACGTCCTGACTTTC. The chain uses TRBV20-1 and TRBJ2-6; no firm D call. The V end lost 6 bases, the J end lost 4 bases, and 16 bases lay between the germline ends. Germline CDR1 reads DFQATT; CDR2 reads SNEGSKA (reference sequence). The CDR3 sequence is 15 residues long.

There are a few counts of this clonotype. This chain joins TRBV20-1 and TRBJ2-7; unclear D gene. The CDR3 runs 11 residues. Between the trimmed V and J ends, which lost 7 bases and 2 bases, there was a span of 9 bases. Germline V CDR1 and CDR2: DFQATT, SNEGSKA (reference sequence). The CDR3 DNA sequence: TGCAGTGGGGCTCTAGCCTACGAGCAGTACTTC. It translates to CSGALAYEQYF.

This rearrangement joins TRBV7-9 to TRBJ1-1, with D unclear. Germline assignment: CDR1 SEHNR and CDR2 FQNEAQ (reference sequence). V shed 7 bases and J shed 4 bases, with 19 bases lying between them. The CDR3 runs to 15 residues. The CDR3 DNA reads TGTGCCAGCACCCCCCGCGGGGTTAGTTCCACTGAAGCTTTCTTT. It specifies CASTPRGVSSTEAFF. The variable domain in full, completed from reference TRBV7-9 and TRBJ1-1, reads DTGVSQNPRHKITKRGQNVTFRCDPISEHNRLYWYRQTLGQGPEFLTYFQNEAQLEKSRLLSDRFSAERPKGSFSTLEIQRTEQGDSAMYLCASTPRGVSSTEAFFGQGTRLTVV.

The chain carries TRBV20-1 and TRBJ2-7; 12 bases fit TRBD2. J lost 2 bases, V lost 3 bases, and 5 bases had no gene match. The CDR3 runs to 15 residues. CDR1 DFQATT and CDR2 SNEGSKA come from the germline V gene (reference sequence). The CDR3 region has the DNA TGCAGTGCTAGTAGGCTAGCGGGGGGGCCCTACGAGCAGTACTTC. Residues: CSASRLAGGPYEQYF.

The V gene is TRBV29-1, the J gene TRBJ2-7; D may correspond to TRBD1 or TRBD2 (5 bases each). Germline loops: CDR1 SQVTM, CDR2 ANQGSEA. Trimming stripped 7 bases from V and 0 bases from J, with 13 bases between. The CDR3 length is 13 residues. The CDR3 DNA is TGCAGCGCTATCGGGACGGTCTCCTACGAGCAGTACTTC. As protein: CSAIGTVSYEQYF.

This clonotype appeared a few times. This rearrangement joins TRBV4-2 to TRBJ2-5, with 15 bases identical to TRBD2. CDR3 length: 17 residues. The germline gives CDR1 LGHNA, CDR2 YNFKEQ. V lost 0 bases to trimming and J lost 5 bases; unmatched junction nucleotides: 4. In DNA form, the CDR3 reads TGTGCCAGCAGCCAAGACGCGGGACTAGCGGGAGGCGAGACCCAGTACTTC. This codes for CASSQDAGLAGGETQYF.

This clonotype was seen more than once but under ten times. The chain is built from TRBV19 and TRBJ1-5, with a tentative D call TRBD1 (5 bases). Trimming left V 3 bases short and J 0 bases short, with 6 bases between. The germline CDR1 and CDR2 sequences are LNHDA and SQIVND (reference sequence). The CDR3 has 14 residues. The CDR3 bases are TGTGCCAGTAGTATGGGGGATAGCAATCAGCCCCAGCATTTT. As protein: CASSMGDSNQPQHF.

This clonotype has only a few counts. The chain's CDR3 is CATGTAYGYTF. The CDR3 DNA reads TGTGCCACTGGGACCGCGTATGGCTACACCTTC. The chain couples TRBV15 to TRBJ1-2, with a tentative D call TRBD1 (5 bases). The germline V gene encodes CDR1 LNHNV and CDR2 YYDKDF (reference sequence). The length of the CDR3 is 11 residues. V was clipped by 9 bases and J by 5 bases, with 10 bases between them.

This clonotype was observed at least ten times. This chain links TRBV5-6 with TRBJ2-6, with 9 nucleotides matching TRBD1. The CDR3 totals 18 residues. Per germline, CDR1 SGHDT and CDR2 YYEEEE. The J segment lost 0 bases and the V segment lost 4 bases, leaving 8 bases of the junction unmatched. DNA for the CDR3: TGTGCCAGCAGCCTATGGACAGGGGCACGCTCTGGGGCCAACGTCCTGACTTTC. Its protein product is CASSLWTGARSGANVLTF.

This clonotype was seen ten or more times. V usage is TRBV5-1 and J usage is TRBJ2-3; TRBD1 matches at 10 bases. Germline-derived CDR1 and CDR2 are SGHRS and YFSETQ. This CDR3 is 16 amino acids long. J gave up 3 bases and V 4 bases, and 8 bases lay outside the gene matches. In nucleotides, the CDR3 is TGCGCCAGCAGCCCACTAGACAGGGGGCCTACAGATACGCAGTATTTT. This sequence encodes CASSPLDRGPTDTQYF.

The sample holds many counts of this clonotype. This chain connects TRBV7-6 to TRBJ2-2; 9 bases agree with TRBD2. V lost 6 bases, J lost 2 bases, and 4 bases stayed unmatched. CDR3 size: 15 residues. CDR1 is SGHVS, CDR2 FNYEAQ, per germline. CDR3 bases: TGTGCCAGCAGGAGACTAGCGGATAACACCGGGGAGCTGTTTTTT. Its translation is CASRRLADNTGELFF.

This clonotype has only a few counts. The genes are TRBV28 and TRBJ2-7; D may be TRBD1 or TRBD2 (6 bases each). Trimming took 2 bases from V and 2 from J, leaving 13 bases between them. The length of the CDR3 is 15 residues. Per the germline V gene, CDR1 is MDHEN and CDR2 is SYDVKM. The CDR3 region is CASSLGRDTPYEQYF. CDR3 bases: TGTGCCAGCAGTTTAGGGCGGGACACCCCCTACGAGCAGTACTTC.

This clonotype came up a few times. J is TRBJ2-7 and V is TRBV19; 10 positions match TRBD2. Germline CDR1 and CDR2: LNHDA and SQIVND (reference sequence). This CDR3 is built from 16 residues. J was trimmed by 4 bases and V by 0 bases; bases with no gene match: 6. The chain's CDR3 is CASSIDGAGGRYEQYF. CDR3 coding DNA: TGTGCCAGTAGTATAGATGGAGCGGGAGGGCGGTACGAGCAGTACTTC.